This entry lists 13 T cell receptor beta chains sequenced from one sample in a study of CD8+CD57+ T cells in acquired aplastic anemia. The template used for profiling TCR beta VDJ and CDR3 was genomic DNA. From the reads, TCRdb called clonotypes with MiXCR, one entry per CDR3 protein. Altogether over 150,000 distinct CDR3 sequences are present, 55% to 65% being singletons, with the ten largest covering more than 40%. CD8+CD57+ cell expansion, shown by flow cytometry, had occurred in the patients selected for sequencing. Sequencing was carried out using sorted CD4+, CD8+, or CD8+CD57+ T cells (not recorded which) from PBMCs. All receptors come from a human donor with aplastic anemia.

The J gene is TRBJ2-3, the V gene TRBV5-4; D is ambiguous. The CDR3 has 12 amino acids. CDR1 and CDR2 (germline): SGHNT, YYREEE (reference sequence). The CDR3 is CAVGYPTDTQYF. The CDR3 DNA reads TGTGCGGTGGGATATCCCACAGATACGCAGTATTTT.

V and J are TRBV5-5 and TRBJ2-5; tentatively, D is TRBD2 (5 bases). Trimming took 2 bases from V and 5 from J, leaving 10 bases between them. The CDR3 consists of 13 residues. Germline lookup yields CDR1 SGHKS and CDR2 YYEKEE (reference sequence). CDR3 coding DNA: TGTGCCAGCAGCTTTGAGGGCTGGGAGACCCAGTACTTC. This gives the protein CASSFEGWETQYF.

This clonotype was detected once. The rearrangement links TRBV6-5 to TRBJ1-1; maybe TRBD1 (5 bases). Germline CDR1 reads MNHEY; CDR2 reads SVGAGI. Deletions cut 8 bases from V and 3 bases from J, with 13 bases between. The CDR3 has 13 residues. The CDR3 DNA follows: TGTGCCAGCGCGGAGTCCAGGGACACTGAAGCTTTCTTT. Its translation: CASAESRDTEAFF.

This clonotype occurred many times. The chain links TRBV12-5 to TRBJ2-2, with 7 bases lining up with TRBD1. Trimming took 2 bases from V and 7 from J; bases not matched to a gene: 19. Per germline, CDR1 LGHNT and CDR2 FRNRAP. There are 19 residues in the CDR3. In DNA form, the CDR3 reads TGTGCTAGTGGTTTGTCTGATGCAGGGGGACGCGATCGGAGCGGGGAGCTGTTTTTT. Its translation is CASGLSDAGGRDRSGELFF.

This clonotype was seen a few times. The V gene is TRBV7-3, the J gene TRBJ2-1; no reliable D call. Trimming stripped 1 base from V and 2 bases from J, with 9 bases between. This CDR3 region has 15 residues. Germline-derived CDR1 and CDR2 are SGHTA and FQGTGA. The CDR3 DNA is TGTGCCAGCAGCTTAAGGGCTACCACCTACAATGAGCAGTTCTTC. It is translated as CASSLRATTYNEQFF. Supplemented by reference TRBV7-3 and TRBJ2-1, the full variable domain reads GAGVSQTPSNKVTEKGKYVELRCDPISGHTALYWYRQSLGQGPEFLIYFQGTGAADDSGLPNDRFFAVRPEGSVSTLKIQRTERGDSAVYLCASSLRATTYNEQFFGPGTRLTVL.

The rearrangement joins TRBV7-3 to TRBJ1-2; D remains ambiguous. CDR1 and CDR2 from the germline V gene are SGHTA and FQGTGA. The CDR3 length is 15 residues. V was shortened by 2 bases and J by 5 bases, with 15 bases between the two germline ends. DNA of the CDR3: TGTGCCAGCAGCTTACAAAGTGGCGGAAGGTATGGCTACACCTTC. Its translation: CASSLQSGGRYGYTF.

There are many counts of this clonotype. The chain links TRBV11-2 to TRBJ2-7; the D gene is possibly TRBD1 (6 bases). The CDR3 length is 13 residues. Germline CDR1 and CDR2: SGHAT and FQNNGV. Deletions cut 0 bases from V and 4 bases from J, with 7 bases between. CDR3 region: CASSLDRGYEQYF. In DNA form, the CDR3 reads TGTGCCAGCAGCTTAGATAGGGGGTACGAGCAGTACTTC.

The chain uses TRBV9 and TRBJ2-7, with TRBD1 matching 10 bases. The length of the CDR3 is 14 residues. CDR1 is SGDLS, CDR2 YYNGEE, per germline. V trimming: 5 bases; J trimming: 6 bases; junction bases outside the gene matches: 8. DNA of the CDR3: TGTGCCAGCAGTGATACTCGGACAGGGGGCGAGCAGTACTTC. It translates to CASSDTRTGGEQYF.

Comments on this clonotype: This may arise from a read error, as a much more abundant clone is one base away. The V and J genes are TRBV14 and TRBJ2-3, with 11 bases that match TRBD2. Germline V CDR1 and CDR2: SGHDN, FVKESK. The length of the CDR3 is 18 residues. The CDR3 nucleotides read TGTGCCGGCAGCCAAGATTGGCTAGCGGGGGGAAGCACAGATACGCAGTATTTT. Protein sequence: CAGSQDWLAGGSTDTQYF.

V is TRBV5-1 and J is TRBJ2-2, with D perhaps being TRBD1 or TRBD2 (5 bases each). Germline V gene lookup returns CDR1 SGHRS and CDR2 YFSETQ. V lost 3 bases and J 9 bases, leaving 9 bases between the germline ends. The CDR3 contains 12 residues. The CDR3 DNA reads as TGCGCCAGCAGCTACCGGGACCGGGAGCTGTTTTTT. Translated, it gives CASSYRDRELFF.

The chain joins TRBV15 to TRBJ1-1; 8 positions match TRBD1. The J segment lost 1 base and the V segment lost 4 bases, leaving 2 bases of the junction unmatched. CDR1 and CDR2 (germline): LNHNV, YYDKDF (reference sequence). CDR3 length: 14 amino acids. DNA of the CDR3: TGTGCCACCAGCATCGACAGGGGGAACACTGAAGCTTTCTTT. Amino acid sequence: CATSIDRGNTEAFF.

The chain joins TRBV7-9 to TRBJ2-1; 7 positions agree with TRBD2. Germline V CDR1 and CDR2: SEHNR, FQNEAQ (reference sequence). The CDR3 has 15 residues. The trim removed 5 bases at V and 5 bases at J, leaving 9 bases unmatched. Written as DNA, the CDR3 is TGTGCCAGCAGCGCGCGGGGGAGCGAGCACAATGAGCAGTTCTTC. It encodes CASSARGSEHNEQFF.

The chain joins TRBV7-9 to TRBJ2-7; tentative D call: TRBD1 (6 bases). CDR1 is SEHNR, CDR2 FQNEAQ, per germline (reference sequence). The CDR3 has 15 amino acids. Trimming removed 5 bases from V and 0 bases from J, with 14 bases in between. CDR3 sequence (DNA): TGTGCCAGCAGCGAATATAGGGGGAACTCCTACGAGCAGTACTTC. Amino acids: CASSEYRGNSYEQYF.